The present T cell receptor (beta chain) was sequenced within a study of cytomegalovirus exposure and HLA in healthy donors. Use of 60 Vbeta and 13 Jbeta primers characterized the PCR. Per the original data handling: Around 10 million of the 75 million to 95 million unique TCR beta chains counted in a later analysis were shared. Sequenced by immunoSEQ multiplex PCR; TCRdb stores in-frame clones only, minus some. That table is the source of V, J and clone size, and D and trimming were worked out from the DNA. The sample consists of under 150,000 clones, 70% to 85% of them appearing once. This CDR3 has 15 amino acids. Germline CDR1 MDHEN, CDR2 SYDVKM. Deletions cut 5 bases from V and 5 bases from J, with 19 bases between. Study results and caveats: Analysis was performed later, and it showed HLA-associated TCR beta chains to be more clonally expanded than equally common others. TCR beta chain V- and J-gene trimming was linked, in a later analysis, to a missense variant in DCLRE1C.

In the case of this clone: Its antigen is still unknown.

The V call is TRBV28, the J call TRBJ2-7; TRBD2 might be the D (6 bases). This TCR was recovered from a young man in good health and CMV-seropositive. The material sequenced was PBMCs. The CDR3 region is CASSQRGLTSHEQYF. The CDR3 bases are TGTGCCAGCAGTCAAAGGGGACTGACATCCCACGAGCAGTACTTC.